This is a list of T cell receptor beta chains from one sample in a study of identifying expanded T cells in peripheral blood. Libraries were prepared by immunoSEQ multiplex PCR; TCRdb keeps only in-frame clonotypes and omits some of them. The table includes about 58,000 clones, roughly four fifths detected once. The sample was blood. These receptors came from a person aged 18 to 75 in good health. The CDR3 runs from the conserved cysteine through the conserved F or W.

v_call	j_call	cdr3_aa
TRBV6-1	TRBJ1-2	CASSEASRTGRNGYTF
TRBV27	TRBJ2-7	CASSRVGVGRKSYEQYF
TRBV18	TRBJ2-2	CASSPRTSGATGELFF
TRBV21-1	TRBJ1-2	CASNHRLYSYGYTF
TRBV19	TRBJ2-1	CASSRLVYNEQFF
TRBV6-5	TRBJ1-2	CASTMTGGAPGGYTF
TRBV20-1	TRBJ2-1	CSGTLLNEQFF
TRBV6-6	TRBJ2-7	CASNRIRGYEQYF
TRBV30	TRBJ1-2	CAKDRNGDGYTF
TRBV7-9	TRBJ2-5	CASSPKLSGTEGETQYF
TRBV6-5	TRBJ2-2	CASSSRPTGNTGELFF
TRBV10-3	TRBJ1-3	CAISVDGKSSGNTIYF
TRBV4-3	TRBJ1-1	CASSQERGRNTEAFF
TRBV2	TRBJ1-3	CASRRQGPGNTIYF
TRBV9	TRBJ2-6	CASSVGTLGANVLTF
TRBV5-1	TRBJ2-5	CASSLGSGGAREDQYF
TRBV19	TRBJ2-5	CASSIGGWREETQYF
TRBV7-8	TRBJ1-4	CASSSEGGQFNEKLFF
TRBV4-1	TRBJ1-1	CASSQGQGPNTEAFF
TRBV5-1	TRBJ2-1	CASSIGPLGANNEQFF
TRBV11-2	TRBJ2-7	CASSLEIGYEQYF
TRBV5-4	TRBJ1-1	CASSFEGRGRGSTEAFF
TRBV19	TRBJ1-1	CASSIEGNTEAFF
TRBV5-1	TRBJ1-1	CASSPGGGNTEAFF
TRBV6-1	TRBJ2-3	CASRLGEGTDTQYF
TRBV11-3	TRBJ1-1	CASSLAGGGTEAFF
TRBV5-1	TRBJ2-1	CASRKDTYNEQFF
TRBV29-1	TRBJ2-1	CSVEFDIRDEQFF
TRBV2	TRBJ1-2	CASLSTGRHNYGYTF
TRBV2	TRBJ1-5	CASREDRPINQPQHF
TRBV9	TRBJ1-3	CASSVTGSSGNTIYF
TRBV20-1	TRBJ1-1	CSAPLEREAFF
TRBV30	TRBJ2-3	CAWSVSITDTQYF
TRBV7-8	TRBJ1-2	CASSPRVGHDGYTF
TRBV7-3	TRBJ2-2	CASSPNTGELFF
TRBV2	TRBJ2-3	CASSVPSGGSTDTQYF
TRBV15	TRBJ2-4	CATSSAAKNIQYF
TRBV23-1	TRBJ1-1	CANGTGAAEAFF
TRBV5-1	TRBJ2-6	CASSLRQAIARPGANVLTF
TRBV30	TRBJ2-3	CAWSPQGLSTDTQYF
TRBV28	TRBJ1-1	CASSLLGGLNTEAFF
TRBV5-1	TRBJ2-5	CASSLGLAGEGETQYF
TRBV19	TRBJ2-2	CASSIKLAGAGELFF
TRBV2	TRBJ1-3	CASRGLPATIYF
TRBV5-1	TRBJ2-1	CASSLAVEGEQFF